Shown below are 12 T cell receptor beta chains from a single sample sequenced in a study of OX40 agonist ivuxolimab in advanced cancers. Library prep was done by the immunoSEQ multiplex PCR assay. Here the immuneACCESS table is served through TCRdb, limited to in-frame sequences with V and J called. Missing clones are a known gap in these copies; in checked studies unresolved V genes cover under half, and the rest lacks a known reason. In all, the sample holds under 65,000 clones, and around 85% of those were seen once. Approximately 20% of the sample rests with the top ten. The specimen comprised CD4+ or CD8+ T cells sorted from blood, sampled in a trial of the OX40 agonist ivuxolimab. Source of these receptors: an adult with an advanced solid tumor such as melanoma, head and neck, liver or kidney cancer.

This chain connects TRBV23-1 to TRBJ1-5; 10 nucleotides agree with TRBD1. TRBV23-1 is annotated as an ORF whose role is uncertain. After removal of 4 bases from V and 4 bases from J, the junction contained 13 bases not matched to a gene. CDR3 length: 18 residues. For the CDR3, the DNA is TGCGCCAGCAGTCGATCGTGGGGGACAGGGGCAGGGAATCAGCCCCAGCATTTT. Translation gives CASSRSWGTGAGNQPQHF.

V and J are TRBV19 and TRBJ2-2; D not resolved. The CDR3 loop spans 12 amino acids. V was shortened by 2 bases and J by 8 bases, with 6 bases between the two germline ends. CDR1 LNHDA and CDR2 SQIVND come from the germline V gene (reference sequence). The CDR3 DNA reads as TGTGCCAGTAGTATATCATCGGGGGAGCTGTTTTTT. Translation: CASSISSGELFF. The full variable domain, in which reference TRBV19 and TRBJ2-2 provide the parts outside the CDR3, is DGGITQSPKYLFRKEGQNVTLSCEQNLNHDAMYWYRQDPGQGLRLIYYSQIVNDFQKGDIAEGYSVSREKKESFPLTVTSAQKNPTAFYLCASSISSGELFFGEGSRLTVL.

This chain links TRBV4-2 with TRBJ1-2, with D tentatively TRBD1 (5 bases). The CDR3 length is 15 residues. CDR1 and CDR2 from the germline V gene are LGHNA and YNFKEQ. Trimming took 1 base from V and 4 from J, leaving 13 bases between them. CDR3 sequence: CASSQVRGPSYGYTF. Here the CDR3 DNA reads TGTGCCAGCAGCCAAGTTCGGGGACCAAGCTATGGCTACACCTTC.

The rearrangement uses TRBV5-1 and TRBJ2-2; 11 bases fit TRBD1. There are 16 residues in the CDR3. Germline V CDR1 and CDR2: SGHRS, YFSETQ. Trimming at V came to 4 bases and at J to 5 bases, leaving 7 bases not matched to a gene. The CDR3 DNA follows: TGCGCCAGCAGCCATACGGACAGGGGGCTTACCGGGGAGCTGTTTTTT. Its protein is CASSHTDRGLTGELFF.

The gene calls are TRBV10-3 and TRBJ1-6; D unresolved. From germline, CDR1 is ENHRY and CDR2 SYGVKD. With 4 bases removed from V and 10 bases from J, the gap between germline ends came to 11 bases. This CDR3 is 13 amino acids long. CDR3 DNA: TGTGCCATCAGTGGGCAGGCTGGATCACCCCTCCACTTT. This sequence encodes CAISGQAGSPLHF.

The CDR3 region is CATSRTGQALLYGYTF. CDR3 DNA: TGTGCCACCAGTCGGACGGGACAGGCCTTATTATATGGCTACACCTTC. The V and J genes are TRBV15 and TRBJ1-2, with 8 bases aligning to TRBD1. With V trimmed by 6 bases and J by 5 bases, 14 bases remained unmatched. Germline lookup yields CDR1 LNHNV and CDR2 YYDKDF (reference sequence). This CDR3 spans 16 amino acids. Supplemented by reference TRBV15 and TRBJ1-2, the full variable domain reads DAMVIQNPRYQVTQFGKPVTLSCSQTLNHNVMYWYQQKSSQAPKLLFHYYDKDFNNEADTPDNFQSRRPNTSFCFLDIRSPGLGDTAMYLCATSRTGQALLYGYTFGSGTRLTVV.

This clone was observed a single time. This sequence joins TRBV6-7 and TRBJ2-7, with a weak D call TRBD1 (5 bases). TRBV6-7 is an ORF, with its function uncertain. The ends were cut back, 6 bases at V and 5 bases at J, with 23 bases in the middle. CDR3 length equals 16 residues. The CDR3 sequence is CASRHPLQGPNHEQYF. For the CDR3, the DNA is TGTGCCAGCAGACACCCCCTTCAGGGCCCCAACCACGAGCAGTACTTC.

In this sample, this clone turned up once. The chain carries TRBV27 and TRBJ2-5; 11 bases line up with TRBD2. There are 16 residues in the CDR3. V dropped 5 bases and J dropped 5; count of bases not matched to a gene: 10. CDR1 and CDR2 from the germline V gene are MNHEY and SMNVEV (reference sequence). In nucleotides, the CDR3 is TGTGCCAGCAGTAGAGACCTAGCGGGGGGCTGGGAGACCCAGTACTTC. It is translated as CASSRDLAGGWETQYF.

V gene TRBV7-9 combines with J gene TRBJ2-5; D not certain. The CDR3 totals 14 residues. V lost 5 bases and J lost 3, with 13 bases in between. Per germline, CDR1 SEHNR and CDR2 FQNEAQ (reference sequence). The CDR3 DNA is TGTGCCAGCAGCCCTGGATACCAAGAAGAGACCCAGTACTTC. It yields the protein CASSPGYQEETQYF.

The J gene is TRBJ2-2, the V gene TRBV7-9; maybe TRBD1 (5 bases). Looked up from germline, CDR1 is SEHNR and CDR2 is FQNEAQ (reference sequence). The CDR3 extends over 15 amino acids. Between the trimmed V and J ends, which lost 1 base and 3 bases, there was a span of 9 bases. CDR3 protein: CASSLGQGHTGELFF. CDR3 in DNA: TGTGCCAGCAGCTTAGGTCAGGGTCACACCGGGGAGCTGTTTTTT.

The V gene is TRBV19, the J gene TRBJ1-5; TRBD1 matches at 7 bases. This CDR3 comprises 14 residues. Germline CDR1 is LNHDA and CDR2 is SQIVND (reference sequence). V was pared by 3 bases and J by 2 bases, with 1 base of the junction left unmatched. The CDR3 spells CASSIQGGNQPQHF. Here the CDR3 DNA reads TGTGCCAGTAGTATTCAGGGGGGCAATCAGCCCCAGCATTTT. Variable domain in full (rest from reference TRBV19 and TRBJ1-5): DGGITQSPKYLFRKEGQNVTLSCEQNLNHDAMYWYRQDPGQGLRLIYYSQIVNDFQKGDIAEGYSVSREKKESFPLTVTSAQKNPTAFYLCASSIQGGNQPQHFGDGTRLSIL.

V usage is TRBV6-5 and J usage is TRBJ1-5; D perhaps matches TRBD1 (5 bases). Between the trimmed V and J ends, which lost 5 bases and 10 bases, there was a span of 18 bases. The CDR3 runs 14 residues. The germline CDR1 and CDR2 sequences are MNHEY and SVGAGI. DNA of the CDR3: TGTGCCAGCAGTCTTGACAGCTACGATGGCCCCCAGCATTTT. Its translation is CASSLDSYDGPQHF.